This T cell receptor beta chain comes out of a study of shared clonotypes between healthy human individuals. Remarks on this clone: The antigen is undetermined.

Libraries were prepared by immunoSEQ multiplex PCR; TCRdb keeps only in-frame clonotypes and omits some of them. The sample contains under 750,000 clones, approximately 72% of which appear only once. Study findings and constraints: All-four-donor shared clonotypes had higher generation probabilities than non-shared clonotypes did.

Recent vaccinations or acute infections were absent in the healthy HIV-negative adult donors. V dropped 2 bases and J dropped 6 bases, with 11 bases sitting between them. CDR3 size: 14 residues. Looked up from germline, CDR1 is KGHSH and CDR2 is LQKENI. This clonotype was sampled from a woman aged 25 to 39 in good health. This chain uses TRBV18 with TRBJ1-5, with D possibly being TRBD1 (6 bases). Sequenced input: memory CD4+ T cells sorted from blood. The subset: CD45RA-negative fraction. This CDR3 reads CASSPSRGTQPQHF. The CDR3 region has the DNA TGTGCCAGCTCACCAAGTAGGGGGACTCAGCCCCAGCATTTT.